The 3 T cell receptor beta chains presented below share a single source sample, sequenced in a study of CD8+CD57+ T cells in acquired aplastic anemia. TCR beta VDJ combinations and CDR3 sequences were profiled from genomic DNA. TCRdb recomputed calls from the reads with MiXCR, one row per CDR3 protein. The table records hundreds of thousands of distinct CDR3 sequences, under 50% of them present only once. Patients chosen for sequencing had shown CD8+CD57+ cell expansion by flow cytometry. The sequenced sample consisted of sorted CD4+, CD8+, or CD8+CD57+ T cells (not recorded which) from PBMCs. Receptor source: a human donor with aplastic anemia.

Details on this clonotype: A much more abundant neighbour one base away suggests this may be a read error. The chain uses TRBV24-1 and TRBJ1-2, with D maybe TRBD1 (6 bases). This CDR3 spans 13 amino acids. V lost 4 bases and J 8 bases, leaving 13 bases between the germline ends. CDR1 KGHDR and CDR2 SFDVKD come from the germline V gene. The CDR3 DNA is TGTGCCACCAGTGAGTGGCAGGGGACCGGCTACACCTTC. Encoded protein: CATSEWQGTGYTF.

This clonotype was observed at least ten times. The V call is TRBV6-1, the J call TRBJ1-1; unclear D gene. CDR1 and CDR2 (germline): MNHNS, SASEGT. The CDR3 sequence is 17 residues long. Between the trimmed V and J ends, which lost 5 bases and 5 bases, there was a span of 24 bases. Here the CDR3 reads CASSPTGLRRVYTEAFF. In nucleotides, the CDR3 is TGTGCCAGCAGTCCCACCGGACTAAGGCGGGTTTATACTGAAGCTTTCTTT.

CDR3 protein: CASSLGTGAYSPLHF. The CDR3 DNA reads as TGTGCCAGCAGCTTGGGGACAGGGGCATACTCACCCCTCCACTTT. The chain couples TRBV5-6 to TRBJ1-6; TRBD1 matches at 9 bases. Germline lookup yields CDR1 SGHDT and CDR2 YYEEEE. V gave up 0 bases and J gave up 10 bases; unmatched junction bases: 5. The CDR3 contains 15 residues.